These 25 T cell receptor beta chains share one sample of origin, sequenced in a study of cytomegalovirus exposure and HLA in healthy donors. Using immunoSEQ multiplex PCR, the repertoire was profiled, and TCRdb retains in-frame clones only, with some absent. The sample includes about 360,000 clones, about nine tenths of them seen just once. The sample taken for sequencing was PBMCs. The source of these receptors is a woman aged 18-29 years in good health and CMV-seronegative.

The rearrangement links TRBV27 to TRBJ1-4; tentatively, D is TRBD1 (5 bases). The CDR3 runs to 14 residues. Trimming cost V 2 bases and J 7 bases, with 11 bases left between them. Germline lookup yields CDR1 MNHEY and CDR2 SMNVEV (reference sequence). Here the CDR3 reads CASSLQGVGEKLFF. The CDR3 nucleotides read TGTGCCAGCAGTTTACAAGGGGTTGGTGAAAAACTGTTTTTT.

The chain links TRBV11-2 to TRBJ2-7; maybe TRBD2 (5 bases). Trimming pared 4 bases from V and 0 bases from J, leaving 10 bases between. Germline lookup yields CDR1 SGHAT and CDR2 FQNNGV. This CDR3 has 14 residues. The CDR3 DNA follows: TGTGCCAGCAGCTCCCGGGGAAACTCCTACGAGCAGTACTTC. Translating gives CASSSRGNSYEQYF.

This rearrangement joins TRBV2 to TRBJ2-3, with D possibly TRBD1 on 6 matching bases. With 6 bases removed from V and 0 bases from J, the gap between germline ends came to 13 bases. The CDR3 spans 15 residues. Germline V gene lookup returns CDR1 SNHLY and CDR2 FYNNEI. The DNA of the CDR3 is TGTGCCAGCAGGGAAACCGGGACAAGCACAGATACGCAGTATTTT. Its protein is CASRETGTSTDTQYF.

The V and J genes are TRBV15 and TRBJ1-6; D is possibly TRBD1 (5 bases). Germline V gene sequence: CDR1 LNHNV, CDR2 YYDKDF (reference sequence). The V end was cut by 0 bases, the J end by 1 base, with 7 bases between. The length of the CDR3 is 16 residues. CDR3 coding DNA: TGTGCCACCAGCAGAGACAGGGTATCCTATAATTCACCCCTCCACTTT. This codes for CATSRDRVSYNSPLHF.

The gene calls are TRBV28 and TRBJ1-3; 8 nucleotides align to TRBD1. Germline CDR1 reads MDHEN; CDR2 reads SYDVKM. J gave up 7 bases and V 5 bases, and 10 bases lay outside the gene matches. The CDR3 runs to 15 residues. In DNA form, the CDR3 reads TGTGCCAGCAGTGATCAGGGGGCGCTTGGGAACACCATATATTTT. This gives the protein CASSDQGALGNTIYF.

The chain has TRBV7-8 and TRBJ2-5; 8 nucleotides align to TRBD1. Per germline, CDR1 SGHVS and CDR2 FQNEAQ. The CDR3 runs 15 residues. J gave up 4 bases and V 4 bases, and 8 bases lay outside the gene matches. The DNA for the CDR3 is TGTGCCAGCAGCTCGGGACAGGCCTTGAGAGAGACCCAGTACTTC. This translates into CASSSGQALRETQYF. The whole variable domain, remainder taken from reference TRBV7-8 and TRBJ2-5, is GAGVSQSPRYKVAKRGQDVALRCDPISGHVSLFWYQQALGQGPEFLTYFQNEAQLDKSGLPSDRFFAERPEGSVSTLKIQRTQQEDSAVYLCASSSGQALRETQYFGPGTRLLVL.

The V call is TRBV28, the J call TRBJ1-6, with a tentative D call TRBD1 (6 bases). Germline-derived CDR1 and CDR2 are MDHEN and SYDVKM. This CDR3 has 14 residues. Trimming removed 6 bases at V and 6 bases at J, with 12 bases between. CDR3: CASRTGTTNSPLHF. For the CDR3, the DNA is TGTGCCAGCAGAACCGGGACAACTAATTCACCCCTCCACTTT.

This sequence joins TRBV11-2 and TRBJ1-6; D is uncertain. Per the germline V gene, CDR1 is SGHAT and CDR2 is FQNNGV. The germline V and J ends were trimmed by 5 bases and 7 bases, with 15 bases remaining between them. The CDR3 is made up of 15 amino acids. The CDR3 protein is CASSGSGSGNSPLHF. CDR3 bases: TGTGCCAGCAGCGGGAGTGGGAGCGGCAATTCACCCCTCCACTTT.

Here the CDR3 DNA reads TGTGCCAGCAGCGGACAGGGGTACACTGAAGCTTTCTTT. Its protein product is CASSGQGYTEAFF. This rearrangement joins TRBV9 to TRBJ1-1; 8 bases align to TRBD1. CDR1 is SGDLS, CDR2 YYNGEE, per germline. Losses at the gene ends were 3 bases for V and 3 bases for J; bases not matched to a gene: 1. This CDR3 comprises 13 residues.

The V call is TRBV6-6, the J call TRBJ2-7; no clear D. V gave up 4 bases and J gave up 4 bases, with 8 bases separating them. The CDR3 is 12 residues long. Germline CDR1 is MNHNY and CDR2 is SVGAGI (reference sequence). The CDR3 loop is CASSFDGYEQYF. For the CDR3, the DNA is TGTGCCAGCAGTTTCGACGGGTACGAGCAGTACTTC.

V gene TRBV19 combines with J gene TRBJ1-2; 11 bases fit TRBD1. CDR1 is LNHDA and CDR2 is SQIVND in the germline V gene (reference sequence). Trimming at V came to 2 bases and at J to 6 bases, leaving 14 bases not matched to a gene. The CDR3 spans 18 residues. CDR3 region: CASSINVPGQGVWHGYTF. In nucleotides, the CDR3 is TGTGCCAGTAGTATAAATGTCCCGGGACAGGGGGTCTGGCATGGCTACACCTTC. Drawing the rest from reference TRBV19 and TRBJ1-2, the complete variable domain is DGGITQSPKYLFRKEGQNVTLSCEQNLNHDAMYWYRQDPGQGLRLIYYSQIVNDFQKGDIAEGYSVSREKKESFPLTVTSAQKNPTAFYLCASSINVPGQGVWHGYTFGSGTRLTVV.

The chain combines TRBV7-2 with TRBJ1-2; D is perhaps TRBD1 (6 bases). V lost 3 bases, J lost 7 bases, and 15 bases lay in between. The CDR3 totals 14 residues. In germline, CDR1 is SGHTA, CDR2 FQGNSA. CDR3 protein: CASSLAPGAPGYTF. CDR3 coding DNA: TGTGCCAGCAGCTTGGCCCCAGGGGCGCCTGGCTACACCTTC.

V gene TRBV19 combines with J gene TRBJ2-7; TRBD1 matches 8 bases. The CDR3 has 13 residues. Trimming removed 4 bases from V and 5 bases from J; junction bases left unmatched: 4. Germline V gives CDR1 LNHDA, CDR2 SQIVND (reference sequence). The CDR3, as DNA: TGTGCCAGTAGTACGGACAGGGCCCACGAGCAGTACTTC. Translating gives CASSTDRAHEQYF.

V gene TRBV5-4 combines with J gene TRBJ2-2, with TRBD2 identical over 9 bases. The CDR3 is 15 residues long. Germline CDR1 and CDR2: SGHNT and YYREEE (reference sequence). J was trimmed by 4 bases and V by 3 bases; bases with no gene match: 4. This CDR3 reads CASSSAGGLTGELFF. The CDR3 DNA follows: TGTGCCAGCAGCTCAGCGGGAGGCCTCACCGGGGAGCTGTTTTTT.

The V and J genes are TRBV27 and TRBJ1-5; D unclear. This CDR3 contains 14 residues. V dropped 2 bases and J dropped 3 bases, with 8 bases sitting between them. CDR1 is MNHEY, CDR2 SMNVEV, per germline (reference sequence). The CDR3 loop is CASSLERFNQPQHF. The CDR3 nucleotides read TGTGCCAGCAGTTTAGAACGGTTCAATCAGCCCCAGCATTTT.

CDR3 in amino acids: CASSPDRGITEAFF. The CDR3 DNA is TGTGCCAGCAGCCCCGACAGGGGGATTACTGAAGCTTTCTTT. This chain joins TRBV11-2 and TRBJ1-1, with 9 bases that match TRBD1. The V gene end was trimmed by 5 bases and the J gene end by 5 bases; junction bases not matched to a gene: 6. This CDR3 spans 14 amino acids. The V gene's germline CDR1 is SGHAT and CDR2 FQNNGV. The complete variable domain, with remaining parts taken from reference TRBV11-2 and TRBJ1-1, reads EAGVAQSPRYKIIEKRQSVAFWCNPISGHATLYWYQQILGQGPKLLIQFQNNGVVDDSQLPKDRFSAERLKGVDSTLKIQPAKLEDSAVYLCASSPDRGITEAFFGQGTRLTVV.

The count of this clone is one. The rearrangement links TRBV28 to TRBJ1-4, with D perhaps matching TRBD1 (5 bases). Looked up from germline, CDR1 is MDHEN and CDR2 is SYDVKM. The CDR3 contains 20 residues. The germline V and J ends were trimmed by 3 bases and 0 bases, with 23 bases remaining between them. The CDR3 DNA reads TGTGCCAGCAGTTTGTTTCTGGCAGGGCATCTTGTTGCAACTAATGAAAAACTGTTTTTT. This gives the protein CASSLFLAGHLVATNEKLFF.

The V and J genes are TRBV18 and TRBJ1-4; D is undetermined. Germline V gives CDR1 KGHSH, CDR2 LQKENI. The V and J ends lost 0 bases and 7 bases respectively, with 12 bases between them. The CDR3 extends over 15 amino acids. The CDR3 here is CASSPPSSYGEKLFF. CDR3 bases: TGTGCCAGCTCACCACCATCGAGTTATGGTGAAAAACTGTTTTTT.

V usage is TRBV7-6 and J usage is TRBJ1-2, with 9 nucleotides matching TRBD1. The length of the CDR3 is 15 residues. Germline-derived CDR1 and CDR2 are SGHVS and FNYEAQ. Germline trimming cut 3 bases from V and 4 bases from J; bases unmatched to any gene: 6. The CDR3 nucleotides read TGTGCCAGCAGCTTCCCCGGGACAGGGCCCTATGGCTACACCTTC. Translated: CASSFPGTGPYGYTF.

The chain couples TRBV5-8 to TRBJ2-5; 10 nucleotides align to TRBD1. The germline V gene has CDR1 SGHTS and CDR2 YDEGEE. Unmatched junction bases numbered 8, after V lost 4 bases and J lost 5 bases. The CDR3 covers 15 residues. CDR3 residues: CASSIGTGEGETQYF. The CDR3 DNA is TGTGCCAGCAGCATCGGGACAGGGGAGGGGGAGACCCAGTACTTC.

A note on this clone: Germline and junction disagree at one end, which may indicate a read error. The rearrangement links TRBV4-1 to TRBJ2-7; 9 bases are shared with TRBD2. Germline-derived CDR1 and CDR2 are MGHRA and YSYEKL. This CDR3 is built from 16 residues. The CDR3 loop is CASSQDGGGEPYEQYF. In DNA, the CDR3 is TGTGCCAGCAGCCAAGATGGCGGGGGGGAACCCTACGAGCAGTACTTC.

The CDR3: CASSQDVRGSGELFF. CDR3 DNA: TGCGCCAGCAGCCAAGATGTTAGGGGATCCGGGGAGCTGTTTTTT. The chain is built from TRBV4-1 and TRBJ2-2, with D possibly matching TRBD1 (5 bases). Germline CDR1 MGHRA, CDR2 YSYEKL. Trimming cost V 0 bases and J 6 bases, with 11 bases left between them. The CDR3 sequence is 15 residues long.

This chain uses TRBV5-1 with TRBJ2-5, with TRBD1 identical over 9 bases. Germline assignment: CDR1 SGHRS and CDR2 YFSETQ. V lost 0 bases, J lost 5 bases, and 2 bases stayed unmatched. The CDR3 consists of 14 residues. The CDR3 reads CASSLGDRVETQYF. DNA for the CDR3: TGCGCCAGCAGCTTGGGGGACAGGGTGGAGACCCAGTACTTC. Combining the CDR3 with reference TRBV5-1 and TRBJ2-5 gives the whole variable domain KAGVTQTPRYLIKTRGQQVTLSCSPISGHRSVSWYQQTPGQGLQFLFEYFSETQRNKGNFPGRFSGRQFSNSRSEMNVSTLELGDSALYLCASSLGDRVETQYFGPGTRLLVL.

In DNA, the CDR3 is TGTGCCAGCAGCACCCCAGCGGGGGGGCGTGAGACCCAGTACTTC. Translation gives CASSTPAGGRETQYF. The chain combines TRBV13 with TRBJ2-5; 10 bases are shared with TRBD2. This CDR3 region has 15 residues. Germline V gene lookup returns CDR1 PRHDT and CDR2 FYEKMQ (reference sequence). V lost 5 bases, J lost 5 bases, and 8 bases stayed unmatched.

The chain combines TRBV25-1 with TRBJ1-2, with TRBD1 matching 9 bases. The CDR3 totals 13 residues. Germline CDR1 and CDR2: MGHDK and SYGVNS. The trim removed 6 bases at V and 4 bases at J, leaving 3 bases unmatched. DNA for the CDR3: TGTGCCAGCAGAACAGGGGGCGCCTATGGCTACACCTTC. This translates into CASRTGGAYGYTF.